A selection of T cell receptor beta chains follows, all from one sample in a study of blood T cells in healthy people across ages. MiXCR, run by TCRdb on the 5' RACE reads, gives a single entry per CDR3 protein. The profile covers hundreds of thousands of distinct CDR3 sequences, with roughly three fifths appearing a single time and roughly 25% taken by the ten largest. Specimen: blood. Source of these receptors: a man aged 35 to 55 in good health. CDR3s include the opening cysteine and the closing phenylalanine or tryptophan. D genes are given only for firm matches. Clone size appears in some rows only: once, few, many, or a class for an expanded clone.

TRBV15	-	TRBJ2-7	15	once	TGTGCCACCAGCAGAGATTTCGGGGAAGCGTACGAGCAGTACTTC	CATSRDFGEAYEQYF
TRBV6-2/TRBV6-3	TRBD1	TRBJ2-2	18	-	TGTGCCAGCAGTAAACCGGGACAGGGAGTCCCATACACCGGGGAGCTGTTTTTT	CASSKPGQGVPYTGELFF
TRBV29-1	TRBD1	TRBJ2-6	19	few	TGCAGCGTTGAAGATATCGGGACAGACCTGAGCTCTGGGGCCAACGTCCTGACTTTC	CSVEDIGTDLSSGANVLTF
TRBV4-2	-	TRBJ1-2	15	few	TGTGCCAGCAGCCAAGATCCAGGGGAGAACTATGGCTACACCTTC	CASSQDPGENYGYTF
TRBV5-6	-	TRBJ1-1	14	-	TGTGCCAGCAGCGAGACAGATAAGAACACTGAAGCTTTCTTT	CASSETDKNTEAFF
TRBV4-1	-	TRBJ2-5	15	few	TGCGCCAGCAGCCAAGTAGTGGAGTACCAAGAGACCCAGTACTTC	CASSQVVEYQETQYF
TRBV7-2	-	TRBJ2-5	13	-	TGTGCCAGCAGCCCAAGGGCCAAAGAGACCCAGTACTTC	CASSPRAKETQYF
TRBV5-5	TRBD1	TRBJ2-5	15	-	TGTGCCAGCAGCCTGGGACAGGGGGCCCCAGAGACCCAGTACTTC	CASSLGQGAPETQYF
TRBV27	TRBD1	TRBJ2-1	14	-	TGTGCCAGCAGTTTAGAGACAGGGTGGAATGAGCAGTTCTTC	CASSLETGWNEQFF
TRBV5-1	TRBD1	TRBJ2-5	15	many	TGCGCCAGCAGCTGGATAGGACAGGTCGTGGAGACCCAGTACTTC	CASSWIGQVVETQYF
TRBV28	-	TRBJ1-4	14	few	TGTGCCAGCAGTTTCTTAGGGACATTAGAAAAACTGTTTTTT	CASSFLGTLEKLFF
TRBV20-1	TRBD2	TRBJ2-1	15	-	TGCAGTGCTCTCCGGACTAGCGGGGGTTACAATGAGCAGTTCTTC	CSALRTSGGYNEQFF
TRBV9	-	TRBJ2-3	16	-	TGTGCCAGCAGCGTAGGTCTTCGACAGGGCACAGATACGCAGTATTTT	CASSVGLRQGTDTQYF
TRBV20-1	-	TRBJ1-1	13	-	TGCAGTGCTGGACGGGGGCTAAACACTGAAGCTTTCTTT	CSAGRGLNTEAFF
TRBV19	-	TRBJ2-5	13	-	TGTGCCAGTAGTACGATCTCGGGAGAGACCCGGTACTTC	CASSTISGETRYF
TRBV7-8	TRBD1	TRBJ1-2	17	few	TGTGCCAGCAGCTTAGTGTCACAGGGGAGTAGCATTGATGGCTACACCTTC	CASSLVSQGSSIDGYTF
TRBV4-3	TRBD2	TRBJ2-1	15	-	TGCGCCAGCAGCCAAGAAACATGGGCGGGAGGGGCGCAGTTCTTC	CASSQETWAGGAQFF
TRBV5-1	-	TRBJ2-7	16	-	TGCGCCAGCAGCGGAACAGGGGGGGCAAGCTCCTACGAGCAGTACTTC	CASSGTGGASSYEQYF
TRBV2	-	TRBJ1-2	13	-	TGTGCCAGCAGTCGGACAGAGATGTATGGCTACACCTTC	CASSRTEMYGYTF
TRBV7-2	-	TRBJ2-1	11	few	TGTGCCAGCACCTCGATGGATGAGCAGTTCTTC	CASTSMDEQFF
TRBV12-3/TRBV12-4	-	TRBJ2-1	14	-	TGTGCCAGCCGACTAGGGGGTTCCTACAATGAGCAGTTCTTC	CASRLGGSYNEQFF
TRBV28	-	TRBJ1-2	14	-	TGTGCCAGCAGTGCGCCAGGGACAAGATATGGCTACACCTTC	CASSAPGTRYGYTF
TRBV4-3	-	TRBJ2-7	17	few	TGCGCCAGCAGCTTAGCCGCGGTGGGGAATATCGACTACGAGCAGTACTTC	CASSLAAVGNIDYEQYF
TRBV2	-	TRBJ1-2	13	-	TGTGCCAGCTGCCATGGACTCGACAGGGGCTACACCTTC	CASCHGLDRGYTF
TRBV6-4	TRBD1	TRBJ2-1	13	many	TGTGCCAGCAGTGACTCAGGGACAGGGGGTTTGTTCTTC	CASSDSGTGGLFF
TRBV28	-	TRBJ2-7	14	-	TGTGCCAGCAGCTCGGTTAAGGGAGGATACGAGCAGTACTTC	CASSSVKGGYEQYF
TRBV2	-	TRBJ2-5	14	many	TGTGCCAGTAAGACAGCCCCGGTGATGGAGACCCAGTACTTC	CASKTAPVMETQYF
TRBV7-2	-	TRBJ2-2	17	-	TGTGCCAGCACACCCCGCGGGGGACACACGAACACCGGGGAGCTGTTTTTT	CASTPRGGHTNTGELFF
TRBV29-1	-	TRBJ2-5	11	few	TGCAGCGTCCTACCCATGGAGACCCAGTACTTC	CSVLPMETQYF
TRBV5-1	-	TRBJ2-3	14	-	TGCGCCAACAGCGGATCAGGGTTCCCAGATACGCAGTATTTT	CANSGSGFPDTQYF
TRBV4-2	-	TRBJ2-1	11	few	TGTGCCAGCAGCCAAGAGCATGAGCAGTTCTTC	CASSQEHEQFF
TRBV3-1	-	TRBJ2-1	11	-	TGTGCCAGCAGCCAAGCCAATGAGCAGTTCTTC	CASSQANEQFF
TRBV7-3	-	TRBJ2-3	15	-	TGTGCCAGCAGCTTAGAGGGGCGGGACGCCGATACGCAGTATTTT	CASSLEGRDADTQYF
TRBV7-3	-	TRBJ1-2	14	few	TGTGCCAGCAGCTCCCCGGGGACATCGAGTGGCTACACCTTC	CASSSPGTSSGYTF
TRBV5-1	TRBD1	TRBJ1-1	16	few	TGCGCCAGCAGCGGAATTAGACAGGGTAGGGACACTGAAGCTTTCTTT	CASSGIRQGRDTEAFF
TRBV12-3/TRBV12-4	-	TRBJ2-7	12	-	TGTGCCAGCAGTCCCGGACTGGTTGAGCAGTACTTC	CASSPGLVEQYF
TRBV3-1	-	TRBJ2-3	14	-	TGTGCCAGCAGCCGGGGGCCCAGCACAGATACGCAGTATTTT	CASSRGPSTDTQYF
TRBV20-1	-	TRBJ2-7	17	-	TGCAGTGCTAGTCCCCTGCAGCCTCACGTTTGGGGGGACGAGCAGTACTTC	CSASPLQPHVWGDEQYF
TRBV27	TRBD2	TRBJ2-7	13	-	TGTGCCAGCAGTTTCAGCGGGAGAGGCGAGCAGTACTTC	CASSFSGRGEQYF
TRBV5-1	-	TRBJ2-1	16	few	TGCGCCAGCAGCTTGGATTCAGTAAGTCCCTACAATGAGCAGTTCTTC	CASSLDSVSPYNEQFF
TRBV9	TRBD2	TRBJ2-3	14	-	TGTGCCAGCAGCGTAGTAGCGGGGGCTAATACGCAGTATTTT	CASSVVAGANTQYF
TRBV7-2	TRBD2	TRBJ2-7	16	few	TGTGCCAGCAGCTGGGGTCGGCTAGCGGGAGTCGACGAGCAGTACTTC	CASSWGRLAGVDEQYF
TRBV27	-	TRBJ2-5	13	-	TGTGCCAGCAGTACCTATCTTAAAGAGACCCAGTACTTC	CASSTYLKETQYF
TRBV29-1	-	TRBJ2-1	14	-	TGCAGCGCTGGGCTGACGTTAACCTACAATGAGCAGTTCTTC	CSAGLTLTYNEQFF
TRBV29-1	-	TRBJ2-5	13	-	TGCAGCGTTGAGAGGGGGGCTCGAGAGACCCAGTACTTC	CSVERGARETQYF
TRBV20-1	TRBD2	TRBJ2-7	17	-	TGCAGTGCGCAGGCGGGCGGGAGAGGATTGGACGCCTACGAGCAGTACTTC	CSAQAGGRGLDAYEQYF
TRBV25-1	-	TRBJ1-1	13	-	TGTGCTGCGGAGGCGGGGATGAACACTGAAGCTTTCTTT	CAAEAGMNTEAFF
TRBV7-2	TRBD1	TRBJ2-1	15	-	TGTGCCAGCAGTTCCTGGACAGGGGGCGCAGGTCGGGAGTTCTTC	CASSSWTGGAGREFF
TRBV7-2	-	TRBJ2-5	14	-	TGTGCCAGCAGCTTCCAGACTGTTCAAGAGACCCAGTACTTC	CASSFQTVQETQYF
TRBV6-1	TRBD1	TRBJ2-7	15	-	TGTGCCGGCAGTGTGGGGGCAGGGGGAACCTACGAGCAGTACTTC	CAGSVGAGGTYEQYF
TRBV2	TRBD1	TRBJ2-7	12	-	TGTGCCAGCAATAGGGGGCCTTCCGAGCAGTACTTC	CASNRGPSEQYF
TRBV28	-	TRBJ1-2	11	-	TGTGCCAGCAGTCTTGGAGACCGCTACACCTTC	CASSLGDRYTF
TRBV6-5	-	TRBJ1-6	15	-	TGTGCCAGCAGTTACGAGCAGGGGCTTGGCTCACCCCTCCACTTT	CASSYEQGLGSPLHF
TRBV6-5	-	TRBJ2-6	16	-	TGTGCCAGTACCAACAGGGCGCTCTCTGGGGCCAACGTCCTGACTTTC	CASTNRALSGANVLTF
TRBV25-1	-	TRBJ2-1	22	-	TGTGCCAGCAGTGAATATAGGAATCAACGGGGGCTCCTCTCAGCATCCTACAATGAGCAGTTCTTC	CASSEYRNQRGLLSASYNEQFF